This entry lists 32 T cell receptor beta chains sequenced from one sample in a study of cytomegalovirus exposure and HLA in healthy donors. The PCR ran on 60 Vbeta and 13 Jbeta primers. Assay used: immunoSEQ multiplex PCR; TCRdb lists only in-frame clones, some missing. Altogether approximately 73,000 clones are present, 65% to 85% being singletons, with the ten largest covering over 10%. The specimen was PBMCs. The origin of the receptors is a man aged 70 or older in good health and CMV-seronegative.

The chain recombines TRBV5-8 with TRBJ2-5; TRBD1 might be the D (6 bases). The J call is doubtful: the DNA matches TRBJ2-7 better. The CDR3 runs to 14 residues. Germline CDR1 and CDR2: SGHTS and YDEGEE. The CDR3 bases are TGTGCCAGCAGTCGGACAGCGAGCTCCTACGAGCAGTACTTC. Its translation is CASSRTASSYEQYF.

The chain uses TRBV11-2 and TRBJ1-3; D unresolved. From germline, CDR1 is SGHAT and CDR2 FQNNGV. Trimming cost V 1 base and J 2 bases, with 12 bases left between them. The CDR3 extends over 16 amino acids. CDR3 residues: CASSLVRGIAGNTIYF. The CDR3 DNA reads TGTGCCAGCAGCTTAGTGCGGGGTATAGCTGGAAACACCATATATTTT.

CDR3 protein: CASSLEAGPTNEKLFF. In DNA form, the CDR3 reads TGTGCCAGCAGCTTAGAAGCGGGGCCAACTAATGAAAAACTGTTTTTT. J is TRBJ1-4 and V is TRBV7-9, with TRBD1 as a possible D gene (5 bases). Germline V gene lookup returns CDR1 SEHNR and CDR2 FQNEAQ (reference sequence). There are 16 residues in the CDR3. Deletions cut 1 base from V and 0 bases from J, with 9 bases between.

J is TRBJ2-5 and V is TRBV11-2; 10 nucleotides align to TRBD1. Germline CDR1 is SGHAT and CDR2 is FQNNGV. The V gene end was trimmed by 5 bases and the J gene end by 4 bases; junction bases not matched to a gene: 7. The CDR3 length is 15 residues. DNA for the CDR3: TGTGCCAGCAGCCCTACCCGGACAGGGGGAGAGACCCAGTACTTC. Amino acids: CASSPTRTGGETQYF.

This clone came up a few times. V is TRBV6-5 and J is TRBJ1-4, with D possibly matching TRBD1 (6 bases). V lost 1 base and J lost 7, with 13 bases in between. CDR1 and CDR2 from the germline V gene are MNHEY and SVGAGI. This CDR3 is built from 15 residues. The CDR3 here is CASSYFGGRPEKLFF. CDR3 DNA: TGTGCCAGCAGTTACTTCGGGGGGCGACCTGAAAAACTGTTTTTT.

This clone turned up a few times. The V and J genes are TRBV2 and TRBJ2-7, with D perhaps matching TRBD1 (5 bases). CDR3 length: 14 amino acids. V was clipped by 2 bases and J by 5 bases, with 13 bases between them. Germline assignment: CDR1 SNHLY and CDR2 FYNNEI. The CDR3 sequence is CASSEQGLRNEQYF. DNA for the CDR3: TGTGCCAGCAGTGAACAGGGCCTGCGGAACGAGCAGTACTTC.

This chain links TRBV7-9 with TRBJ1-1; tentatively, D is TRBD1 (6 bases). The CDR3 has 14 amino acids. Germline CDR1 is SEHNR and CDR2 is FQNEAQ (reference sequence). V lost 5 bases, J lost 4 bases, and 14 bases lay in between. CDR3 amino acids: CASSPSTGITEAFF. The CDR3 region has the DNA TGTGCCAGCAGCCCTAGTACAGGGATCACTGAAGCTTTCTTT.

The chain is built from TRBV30 and TRBJ1-2; D uncertain. V lost 4 bases, J lost 3 bases, and 15 bases lay in between. Germline CDR1 is GTSNPN and CDR2 is SVGIG (reference sequence). This CDR3 is built from 14 residues. CDR3 bases: TGTGCCTGGAAAAGGAGGGATCCTTACTATGGCTACACCTTC. Translation: CAWKRRDPYYGYTF.

This clone was seen a handful of times. J is TRBJ2-2 and V is TRBV6-6, with TRBD1 identical over 10 bases. Germline V gene lookup returns CDR1 MNHNY and CDR2 SVGAGI (reference sequence). This CDR3 region has 16 residues. Trimming cost V 2 bases and J 5 bases; bases outside gene matches: 5. The CDR3, as DNA: TGTGCCAGCAGTTACCACCGGGACAGGGGAACCGGGGAGCTGTTTTTT. Residues: CASSYHRDRGTGELFF.

V gene TRBV19 combines with J gene TRBJ2-2; 8 bases are a match to TRBD1. The germline gives CDR1 LNHDA, CDR2 SQIVND (reference sequence). The length of the CDR3 is 13 residues. V trimming: 10 bases; J trimming: 1 base; junction bases outside the gene matches: 2. Written as DNA, the CDR3 is TGTGCCACCGGGACAGGGAACACCGGGGAGCTGTTTTTT. Translating gives CATGTGNTGELFF.

This clone showed up just a few times. This chain uses TRBV7-2 with TRBJ1-1; perhaps TRBD1 as D (5 bases). Trimming stripped 4 bases from V and 7 bases from J, with 13 bases between. The CDR3 sequence is 13 residues long. In germline, CDR1 is SGHTA, CDR2 FQGNSA. The CDR3 spells CASSSPGEYEAFF. The CDR3 region has the DNA TGTGCCAGCAGCTCCCCGGGGGAGTATGAAGCTTTCTTT.

The chain uses TRBV5-1 and TRBJ1-1; TRBD1 matches at 10 bases. The CDR3 contains 17 residues. Germline V CDR1 and CDR2: SGHRS, YFSETQ. The junction had 7 bases not matched to a gene; V was cut back by 0 bases and J by 2 bases. The CDR3 is CASSLAGGTGVNTEAFF. The CDR3 nucleotides are TGCGCCAGCAGCTTGGCCGGAGGGACAGGGGTTAACACTGAAGCTTTCTTT.

The V gene is TRBV6-5, the J gene TRBJ1-4; 7 positions agree with TRBD1. Germline V gives CDR1 MNHEY, CDR2 SVGAGI. This CDR3 has 13 amino acids. V dropped 6 bases and J dropped 8; count of bases not matched to a gene: 6. The CDR3 is CASRQGFWEKLFF. The CDR3 DNA follows: TGTGCCAGCAGACAGGGGTTTTGGGAAAAACTGTTTTTT.

Only a few counts were recorded for this clone. This rearrangement joins TRBV6-5 to TRBJ2-7; 9 nucleotides match TRBD1. J was trimmed by 7 bases and V by 8 bases; bases with no gene match: 15. This CDR3 contains 15 residues. The germline V gene has CDR1 MNHEY and CDR2 SVGAGI. The CDR3 reads CASAHTGTGTGEQYF. The CDR3 DNA reads as TGTGCCAGCGCCCACACCGGGACAGGGACGGGAGAGCAGTACTTC.

The rearrangement joins TRBV5-4 to TRBJ2-5; TRBD2 is a possible D gene (5 bases). Germline V lookup: CDR1 SGHNT, CDR2 YYREEE (reference sequence). The CDR3 extends over 13 amino acids. Trimming left V 3 bases short and J 4 bases short, with 10 bases between. The CDR3 spells CASSWTSGETQYF. In DNA, the CDR3 is TGTGCCAGCAGCTGGACTTCGGGAGAGACCCAGTACTTC. Supplemented by reference TRBV5-4 and TRBJ2-5, the full variable domain reads ETGVTQSPTHLIKTRGQQVTLRCSSQSGHNTVSWYQQALGQGPQFIFQYYREEENGRGNFPPRFSGLQFPNYSSELNVNALELDDSALYLCASSWTSGETQYFGPGTRLLVL.

The chain employs TRBV6-1 and TRBJ2-2; possibly TRBD2 for D (5 bases). This CDR3 comprises 16 residues. V lost 0 bases to trimming and J lost 1 base, with 9 bases between them. CDR1 is MNHNS and CDR2 is SASEGT in the germline V gene. For the CDR3, the DNA is TGTGCCAGCAGTGAAGCGACTACACTGAACACCGGGGAGCTGTTTTTT. The encoded protein is CASSEATTLNTGELFF.

The chain joins TRBV6-1 to TRBJ2-1; D remains ambiguous. Germline values: CDR1 MNHNS, CDR2 SASEGT. The length of the CDR3 is 13 residues. Trimming took 6 bases from V and 4 from J, leaving 10 bases between them. The CDR3 here is CASRTLAYNEQFF. CDR3 nucleotides: TGTGCCAGCAGGACTCTCGCTTACAATGAGCAGTTCTTC.

The chain couples TRBV7-9 to TRBJ1-5; TRBD1 might be the D (5 bases). The germline V gene has CDR1 SEHNR and CDR2 FQNEAQ (reference sequence). The CDR3 length is 16 residues. V was cut by 5 bases and J by 6 bases, with 20 bases left in between. This CDR3 is CASSPGGGQGGQPQHF. CDR3 nucleotides: TGTGCCAGCAGCCCTGGGGGTGGGCAGGGAGGTCAGCCCCAGCATTTT.

The chain carries TRBV7-8 and TRBJ2-7, with 7 bases lining up with TRBD1. V was pared by 5 bases and J by 6 bases, with 7 bases of the junction left unmatched. The CDR3 runs 13 residues. The germline CDR1 and CDR2 sequences are SGHVS and FQNEAQ. CDR3 bases: TGTGCCAGCAGCCCGGCCCGGACAGGCGAGCAGTACTTC. This sequence encodes CASSPARTGEQYF.

V and J are TRBV5-1 and TRBJ2-1, with a possible D match to TRBD2 (5 bases). Germline V CDR1 and CDR2: SGHRS, YFSETQ. This CDR3 contains 14 residues. V lost 0 bases and J 7 bases, leaving 11 bases between the germline ends. CDR3 nucleotides: TGCGCCAGCAGCTTGGGCGAGGGTCGAAATGAGCAGTTCTTC. Translated: CASSLGEGRNEQFF.

The rearrangement joins TRBV11-2 to TRBJ2-7; D is possibly TRBD1 (5 bases). Germline V gene data show CDR1 as SGHAT and CDR2 as FQNNGV. The CDR3 has 14 amino acids. Trimming left V 1 base short and J 0 bases short, with 7 bases between. CDR3 region: CASSLVRGSYEQYF. CDR3 nucleotide sequence: TGTGCCAGCAGCTTAGTTAGGGGCTCCTACGAGCAGTACTTC.

Here the CDR3 reads CASSLGGTGSYGYTF. The CDR3 DNA follows: TGTGCCAGCAGCTTAGGGGGGACAGGGTCCTATGGCTACACCTTC. V usage is TRBV7-2 and J usage is TRBJ1-2, with 9 bases that match TRBD1. V lost 1 base to trimming and J lost 4 bases; unmatched junction nucleotides: 4. Germline-derived CDR1 and CDR2 are SGHTA and FQGNSA. The length of the CDR3 is 15 residues.

Only a few counts were recorded for this clone. The chain combines TRBV6-1 with TRBJ2-7; tentatively, D is TRBD2 (6 bases). Deletions cut 7 bases from V and 3 bases from J, with 13 bases between. Germline loops: CDR1 MNHNS, CDR2 SASEGT. The CDR3 covers 13 residues. The DNA for the CDR3 is TGTGCCAGCACCGTTAAGGGAGGCTACGAGCAGTACTTC. It is translated as CASTVKGGYEQYF.

This chain links TRBV5-1 with TRBJ2-3, with 8 bases lining up with TRBD1. J lost 4 bases, V lost 6 bases, and 10 bases had no gene match. This CDR3 is 15 amino acids long. Germline V lookup: CDR1 SGHRS, CDR2 YFSETQ. The CDR3 coding sequence is TGCGCCAGCAAACTTGGCCTACAGGGGGCAGATACGCAGTATTTT. Protein: CASKLGLQGADTQYF. Supplemented by reference TRBV5-1 and TRBJ2-3, the full variable domain reads KAGVTQTPRYLIKTRGQQVTLSCSPISGHRSVSWYQQTPGQGLQFLFEYFSETQRNKGNFPGRFSGRQFSNSRSEMNVSTLELGDSALYLCASKLGLQGADTQYFGPGTRLTVL.

The chain has TRBV25-1 and TRBJ1-2; a possible D gene is TRBD1 (5 bases). CDR3 length equals 15 residues. The germline V gene has CDR1 MGHDK and CDR2 SYGVNS. V was cut by 9 bases and J by 2 bases, with 19 bases left in between. CDR3 nucleotides: TGTGCCAGAGGAAACCCAGACAGAATCAACTATGGCTACACCTTC. It translates to CARGNPDRINYGYTF.

In DNA, the CDR3 is TGTGCCTGGAAACAGTCGATCGGGGAGCTGTTTTTT. Its protein product is CAWKQSIGELFF. The chain combines TRBV30 with TRBJ2-2; D unresolved. The CDR3 has 12 residues. Looked up from germline, CDR1 is GTSNPN and CDR2 is SVGIG (reference sequence). Trimming pared 4 bases from V and 7 bases from J, leaving 10 bases between.

This clone has more than one count but fewer than ten. The CDR3, as DNA: TGTGCCAGCAAAACAGGGGAAGGTTCACCCCTCCACTTT. It codes for CASKTGEGSPLHF. The chain is built from TRBV6-1 and TRBJ1-6; 7 positions agree with TRBD1. Germline CDR1 reads MNHNS; CDR2 reads SASEGT. This CDR3 comprises 13 residues. V was pared by 7 bases and J by 9 bases, with 6 bases of the junction left unmatched.

This clone has only a few counts. This sequence joins TRBV30 and TRBJ1-5; D gene uncertain. Trimming pared 2 bases from V and 3 bases from J, leaving 8 bases between. The V gene's germline CDR1 is GTSNPN and CDR2 SVGIG (reference sequence). The CDR3 length is 13 residues. The DNA for the CDR3 is TGTGCCTGGAGTCACGCCTACAATCAGCCCCAGCATTTT. Protein sequence: CAWSHAYNQPQHF.

The chain uses TRBV7-2 and TRBJ2-2, with 7 bases that match TRBD1. The V gene end was trimmed by 1 base and the J gene end by 3 bases; junction bases not matched to a gene: 2. Per the germline V gene, CDR1 is SGHTA and CDR2 is FQGNSA. CDR3 size: 15 residues. The CDR3 reads CASSLVTGDTGELFF. In DNA form, the CDR3 reads TGTGCCAGCAGCTTAGTTACAGGGGACACCGGGGAGCTGTTTTTT.

This clone showed up just a few times. The genes are TRBV6-4 and TRBJ2-3; the match to TRBD2 covers 11 bases. J was trimmed by 3 bases and V by 6 bases; bases with no gene match: 5. CDR1 and CDR2 from the germline V gene are MRHNA and SNTAGT. This CDR3 spans 15 amino acids. The DNA of the CDR3 is TGTGCCAGCAGCGCTCTAGCGGGGGGTACAGATACGCAGTATTTT. Its protein product is CASSALAGGTDTQYF.

This chain uses TRBV5-1 with TRBJ2-5, with 8 bases matching TRBD1. This CDR3 has 14 residues. In germline, CDR1 is SGHRS, CDR2 YFSETQ. Trimming removed 2 bases from V and 1 base from J; junction bases left unmatched: 1. DNA of the CDR3: TGCGCCAGCAGCTTACAGGGGGGCCAAGAGACCCAGTACTTC. This sequence encodes CASSLQGGQETQYF.

The genes are TRBV29-1 and TRBJ1-1; 9 bases are a match to TRBD1. This CDR3 spans 18 amino acids. In germline, CDR1 is SQVTM, CDR2 ANQGSEA. V lost 2 bases, J lost 4 bases, and 17 bases stayed unmatched. The CDR3: CSVESHRGRGGWVTEAFF. CDR3 nucleotide sequence: TGCAGCGTTGAATCACACAGGGGGCGCGGAGGTTGGGTCACTGAAGCTTTCTTT. The entire variable domain, with the rest obtained from reference TRBV29-1 and TRBJ1-1, is as follows: SAVISQKPSRDICQRGTSLTIQCQVDSQVTMMFWYRQQPGQSLTLIATANQGSEATYESGFVIDKFPISRPNLTFSTLTVSNMSPEDSSIYLCSVESHRGRGGWVTEAFFGQGTRLTVV.